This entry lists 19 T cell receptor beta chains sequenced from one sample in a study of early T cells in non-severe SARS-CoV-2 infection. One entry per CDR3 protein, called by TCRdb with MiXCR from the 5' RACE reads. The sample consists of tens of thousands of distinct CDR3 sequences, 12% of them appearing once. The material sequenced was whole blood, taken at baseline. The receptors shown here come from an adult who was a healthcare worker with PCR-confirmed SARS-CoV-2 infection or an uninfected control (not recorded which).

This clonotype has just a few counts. In nucleotides, the CDR3 is TGTGCCAGCAGCTCCCGACGACAGGGCTCCTACGAGCAGTACTTC. This encodes CASSSRRQGSYEQYF. The gene calls are TRBV11-2 and TRBJ2-7; 7 nucleotides align to TRBD1. This CDR3 has 15 amino acids. CDR1 SGHAT and CDR2 FQNNGV come from the germline V gene. J lost 0 bases, V lost 4 bases, and 6 bases had no gene match.

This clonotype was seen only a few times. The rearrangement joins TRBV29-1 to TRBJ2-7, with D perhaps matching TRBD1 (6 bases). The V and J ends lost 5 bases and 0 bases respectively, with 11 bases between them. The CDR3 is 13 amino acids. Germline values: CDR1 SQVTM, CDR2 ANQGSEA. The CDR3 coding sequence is TGCAGCGTTCGGGACACTAACTCCTACGAGCAGTACTTC. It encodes CSVRDTNSYEQYF.

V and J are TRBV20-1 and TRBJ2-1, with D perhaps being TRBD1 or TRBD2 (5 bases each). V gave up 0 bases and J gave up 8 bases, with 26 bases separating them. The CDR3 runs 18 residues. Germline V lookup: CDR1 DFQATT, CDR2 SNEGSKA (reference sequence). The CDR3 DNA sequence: TGCAGTGCTAGAGAACCTCGAGGGGCGGTCTTCCCGGCCGATGAGCAGTTCTTC. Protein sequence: CSAREPRGAVFPADEQFF.

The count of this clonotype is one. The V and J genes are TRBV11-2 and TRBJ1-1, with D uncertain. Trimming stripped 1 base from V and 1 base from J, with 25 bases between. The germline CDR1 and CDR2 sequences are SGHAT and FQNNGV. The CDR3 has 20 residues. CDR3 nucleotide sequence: TGTGCCAGCAGCTTAGTTCCACCTCTGCGCGCCCGAACCCAGAACACTGAAGCTTTCTTT. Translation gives CASSLVPPLRARTQNTEAFF. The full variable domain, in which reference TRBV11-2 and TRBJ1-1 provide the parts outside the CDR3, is EAGVAQSPRYKIIEKRQSVAFWCNPISGHATLYWYQQILGQGPKLLIQFQNNGVVDDSQLPKDRFSAERLKGVDSTLKIQPAKLEDSAVYLCASSLVPPLRARTQNTEAFFGQGTRLTVV.

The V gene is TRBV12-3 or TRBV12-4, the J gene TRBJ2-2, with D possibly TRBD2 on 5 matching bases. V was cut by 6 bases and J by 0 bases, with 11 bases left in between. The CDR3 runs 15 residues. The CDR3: CASRAWGANTGELFF. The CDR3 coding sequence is TGTGCCAGCAGAGCCTGGGGAGCGAACACCGGGGAGCTGTTTTTT.

The CDR3 DNA follows: TGTGCCAGCAGCGTAGCAGGGAGGGAATCACCCCTCCACTTT. It yields the protein CASSVAGRESPLHF. The V gene is TRBV9, the J gene TRBJ1-6; D possibly corresponds to TRBD1 (5 bases). This CDR3 is 14 amino acids long. V was pared by 0 bases and J by 10 bases, with 11 bases between. CDR1 and CDR2 from the germline V gene are SGDLS and YYNGEE.

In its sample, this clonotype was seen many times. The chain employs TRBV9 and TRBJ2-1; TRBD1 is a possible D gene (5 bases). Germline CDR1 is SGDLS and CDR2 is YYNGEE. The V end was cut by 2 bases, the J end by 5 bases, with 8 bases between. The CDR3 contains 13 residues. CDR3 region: CASSVVGDNEQFF. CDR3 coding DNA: TGTGCCAGCAGCGTTGTAGGGGACAATGAGCAGTTCTTC.

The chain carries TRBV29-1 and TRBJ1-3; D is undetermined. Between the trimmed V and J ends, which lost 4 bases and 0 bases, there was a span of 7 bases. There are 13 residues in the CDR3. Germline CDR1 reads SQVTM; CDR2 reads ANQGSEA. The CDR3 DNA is TGCAGCGTTGGGTTGAGCTCTGGAAACACCATATATTTT. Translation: CSVGLSSGNTIYF.

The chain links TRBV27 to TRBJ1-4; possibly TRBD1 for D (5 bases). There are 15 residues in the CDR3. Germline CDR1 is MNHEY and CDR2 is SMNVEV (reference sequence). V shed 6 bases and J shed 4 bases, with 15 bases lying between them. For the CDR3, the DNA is TGTGCCAGCAGCCCCGACGGGGGAAATAATGAAAAACTGTTTTTT. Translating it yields CASSPDGGNNEKLFF.

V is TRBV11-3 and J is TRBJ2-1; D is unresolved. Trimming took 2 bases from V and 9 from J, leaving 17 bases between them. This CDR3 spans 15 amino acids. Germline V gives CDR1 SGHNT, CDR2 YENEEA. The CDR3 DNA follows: TGTGCCAGCAGCTTATATGAGCCGTTGAGTATTGAGCAGTTCTTC. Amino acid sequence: CASSLYEPLSIEQFF. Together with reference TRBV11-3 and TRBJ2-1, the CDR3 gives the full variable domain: EAGVVQSPRYKIIEKKQPVAFWCNPISGHNTLYWYLQNLGQGPELLIRYENEEAVDDSQLPKDRFSAERLKGVDSTLKIQPAELGDSAVYLCASSLYEPLSIEQFFGPGTRLTVL.

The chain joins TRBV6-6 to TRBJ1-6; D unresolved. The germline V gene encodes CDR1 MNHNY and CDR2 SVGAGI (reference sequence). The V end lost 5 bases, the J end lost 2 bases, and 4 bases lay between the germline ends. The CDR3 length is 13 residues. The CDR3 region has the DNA TGTGCCAGCAGTCGCACCTATAATTCACCCCTCCACTTT. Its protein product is CASSRTYNSPLHF.

Written as DNA, the CDR3 is TGTGCCAGCAGTGGGGACAGGTATAGCAATCAGCCCCAGCATTTT. Its translation is CASSGDRYSNQPQHF. V and J are TRBV6-1 and TRBJ1-5; 8 positions agree with TRBD1. V shed 4 bases and J 0 bases; nucleotides not matched to a gene: 2. The germline CDR1 and CDR2 sequences are MNHNS and SASEGT. The CDR3 is 15 amino acids.

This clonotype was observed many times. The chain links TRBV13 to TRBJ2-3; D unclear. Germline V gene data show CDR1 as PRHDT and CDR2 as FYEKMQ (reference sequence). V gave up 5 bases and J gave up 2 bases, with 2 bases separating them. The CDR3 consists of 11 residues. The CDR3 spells CASSTTDTQYF. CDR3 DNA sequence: TGTGCCAGCAGCACCACAGATACGCAGTATTTT.

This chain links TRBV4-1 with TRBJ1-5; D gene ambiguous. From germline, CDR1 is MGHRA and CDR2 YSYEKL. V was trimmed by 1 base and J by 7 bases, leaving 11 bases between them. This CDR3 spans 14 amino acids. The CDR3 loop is CASSQAPTGQPQHF. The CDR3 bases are TGCGCCAGCAGCCAAGCGCCTACGGGACAGCCCCAGCATTTT.

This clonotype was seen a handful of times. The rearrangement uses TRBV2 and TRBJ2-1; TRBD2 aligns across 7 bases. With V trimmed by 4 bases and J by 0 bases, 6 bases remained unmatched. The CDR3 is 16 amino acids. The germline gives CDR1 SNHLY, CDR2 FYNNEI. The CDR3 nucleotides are TGTGCCAGCAGTGTACGGGGAGGGAACTCCTACAATGAGCAGTTCTTC. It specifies CASSVRGGNSYNEQFF. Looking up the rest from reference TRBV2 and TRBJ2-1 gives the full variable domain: EPEVTQTPSHQVTQMGQEVILRCVPISNHLYFYWYRQILGQKVEFLVSFYNNEISEKSEIFDDQFSVERPDGSNFTLKIRSTKLEDSAMYFCASSVRGGNSYNEQFFGPGTRLTVL.

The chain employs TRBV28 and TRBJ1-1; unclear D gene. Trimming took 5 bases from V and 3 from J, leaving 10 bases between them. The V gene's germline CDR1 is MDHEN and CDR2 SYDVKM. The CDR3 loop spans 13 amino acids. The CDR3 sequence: CASSQREYTEAFF. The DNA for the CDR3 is TGTGCCAGCAGTCAAAGGGAGTACACTGAAGCTTTCTTT.

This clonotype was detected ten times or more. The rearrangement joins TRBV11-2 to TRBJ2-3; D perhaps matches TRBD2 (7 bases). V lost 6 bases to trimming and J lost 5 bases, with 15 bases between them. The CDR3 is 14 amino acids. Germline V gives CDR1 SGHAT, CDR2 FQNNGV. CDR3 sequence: CASRRAGARDTQYF. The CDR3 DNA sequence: TGTGCCAGCAGGAGGGCGGGGGCCAGAGATACGCAGTATTTT.

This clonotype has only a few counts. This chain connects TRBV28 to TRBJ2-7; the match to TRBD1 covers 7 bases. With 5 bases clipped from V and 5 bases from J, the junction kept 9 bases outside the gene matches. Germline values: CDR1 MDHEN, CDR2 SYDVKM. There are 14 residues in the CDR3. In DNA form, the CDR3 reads TGTGCCAGCAGTACAATGACAGGGACCCACGAGCAGTACTTC. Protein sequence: CASSTMTGTHEQYF.

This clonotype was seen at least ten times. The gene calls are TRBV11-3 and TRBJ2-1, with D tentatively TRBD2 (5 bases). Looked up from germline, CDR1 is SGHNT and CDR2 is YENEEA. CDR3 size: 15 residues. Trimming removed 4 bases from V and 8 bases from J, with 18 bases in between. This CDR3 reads CASSSRTRYKDEQFF. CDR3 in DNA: TGTGCCAGCAGCTCCCGGACTCGCTACAAGGATGAGCAGTTCTTC.